This TCR beta chain was recorded in a study of blood T cell repertoires in COVID-19. For the study at large: Acute and convalescent COVID-19 samples came from the United States, Italy and Spain. From T cells, B-cell-depleted T cells, or PBMCs came the material, which was cDNA or gDNA.

In the original workflow: Using reference gene primer amplification, nucleated cell counts were estimated. Libraries were prepared by immunoSEQ multiplex PCR; TCRdb keeps only in-frame clonotypes and omits some of them. That table gives V, J and clone size, and the DNA gave D and trimming. Of fewer than 200,000 clones in the sample, 84% were seen once. The V gene's germline CDR1 is KGHSH and CDR2 LQKENI. Trimming left V 2 bases short and J 1 base short, with 5 bases between. The CDR3 runs 13 residues. The source material was peripheral blood. This sequence originates from a man aged 40-55 years who had recovered from COVID-19. The V gene is TRBV18, the J gene TRBJ2-5; D gene ambiguous. CDR3 loop: CASSPGGQETQYF. CDR3 bases: TGTGCCAGCTCACCAGGCGGCCAAGAGACCCAGTACTTC.